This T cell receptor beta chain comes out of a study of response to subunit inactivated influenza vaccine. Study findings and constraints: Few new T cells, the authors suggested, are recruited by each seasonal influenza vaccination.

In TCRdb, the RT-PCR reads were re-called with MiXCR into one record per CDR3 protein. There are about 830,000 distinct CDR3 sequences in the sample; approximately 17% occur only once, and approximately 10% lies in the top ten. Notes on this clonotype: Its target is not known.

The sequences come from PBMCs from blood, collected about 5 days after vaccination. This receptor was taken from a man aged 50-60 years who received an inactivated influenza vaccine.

As DNA, the CDR3 is TGTGCCAGCAGAAAAGGACTAGCGGGAGGCGATACGCAGTATTTT. Translating it yields CASRKGLAGGDTQYF. The chain carries TRBV7-2 and TRBJ2-3; 14 bases line up with TRBD2. J was trimmed by 6 bases and V by 6 bases; bases with no gene match: 5. Germline V CDR1 and CDR2: SGHTA, FQGNSA. This CDR3 spans 15 amino acids.